The rows below give T cell receptor beta chains drawn from one sample of a study of CXCR3-negative and CXCR3-positive naive CD8 T cells. TCRdb re-called the 5' RACE reads; one entry per CDR3 protein, DNA not given. In all, the sample yields over 150,000 distinct CDR3 sequences. The sequenced material came from naive CXCR3+ CD8+ T cells from blood. The origin of the receptors is a human donor in good health. Some clones in this sample may be carry-over from other donors' samples. The CDR3 runs from the conserved cysteine through the conserved F or W.

V gene	J gene	CDR3 protein
TRBV11-2	TRBJ1-1	CASSLVVAEDTEAFF
TRBV7-9	TRBJ2-2	CASSLKGRNTGELFF
TRBV3-1	TRBJ2-7	CASSQSWDLPSYEQYF
TRBV3-1	TRBJ2-3	CASSPYIYLAEINPRTSDTQYF
TRBV19	TRBJ2-7	CASSAGSGYEQYF
TRBV7-9	TRBJ2-3	CASSRSGGPVDTQYF
TRBV4-1	TRBJ2-1	CASSQRTSEYNEQFF
TRBV19	TRBJ2-2	CASSPPVASRQAIGPGELFF
TRBV7-9	TRBJ2-7	CASILGAGDYEQYF
TRBV19	TRBJ2-6	CASSIPGANVLTF
TRBV15	TRBJ2-5	CATSRDSDIGTETTQYF
TRBV28	TRBJ2-2	CASSYHPGLTGELFF
TRBV5-1	TRBJ2-7	CASSGGLAGGHYEQYF
TRBV6-5	TRBJ1-2	CASSSLTLTGYTF
TRBV4-1	TRBJ2-1	CASSQDRFYNEQFF
TRBV10-3	TRBJ2-7	CAISPGTDSYEQYF
TRBV7-3	TRBJ2-1	CASSADRGSYNEQFF
TRBV29-1	TRBJ2-3	CSVELGLLTDTQYF
TRBV5-4	TRBJ2-1	CASSLVGSEYNEQFF
TRBV15	TRBJ1-2	CATSSVSDGVNYGYTF
TRBV20-1	TRBJ1-2	CSAAGQGGKLYGYTF
TRBV29-1	TRBJ2-5	CSVRTGEFKETQYF
TRBV4-2	TRBJ1-6	CASSQLGNSPLHF
TRBV28	TRBJ2-3	CASSFGGGIDTQYF
TRBV29-1	TRBJ2-7	CSVEGGEQFDLYF
TRBV9	TRBJ1-2	CASSSRPGPVPWGYGYTF
TRBV28	TRBJ2-1	CASSFLTSPHEQFF
TRBV21-1	TRBJ2-5	CASSKDHRPEEAQYF
TRBV10-3	TRBJ2-5	CAIRDRLEETQYF
TRBV6-5	TRBJ2-3	CASSLGLPASHYTDTQYF
TRBV29-1	TRBJ2-4	CSVVQDRQNIQYF
TRBV10-3	TRBJ1-1	CAISESGRGEAFF
TRBV12-5	TRBJ1-1	CASGLTLNTEAFF
TRBV5-1	TRBJ2-1	CASSLVPWGGSGAHNEQFF
TRBV4-2	TRBJ2-1	CASSQELAGYYNEQFF
TRBV6-5	TRBJ2-7	CASSYGQAASYEQYF
TRBV5-5	TRBJ2-1	CASSRGDNEQFF
TRBV10-1	TRBJ1-1	CASSEGADRSEAFF
TRBV7-8	TRBJ2-1	CASRLAGGLILNEQFF
TRBV29-1	TRBJ1-1	CSVLTVMNTEAFF
TRBV5-1	TRBJ2-7	CASSSTPGVPYEQYF
TRBV10-1	TRBJ1-1	CASSERGFRGTGGGMNTEAFF
TRBV20-1	TRBJ1-1	CSARRQGEVNTEAFF
TRBV4-1	TRBJ2-7	CASSQDQQGAYEQYF
TRBV29-1	TRBJ2-7	CSVEGSGTPSYEQYF
TRBV7-6	TRBJ1-2	CASSHPGLGEGYTF
TRBV9	TRBJ2-1	CASSVEGGRDYNEQFF
TRBV12-3/TRBV12-4	TRBJ2-7	CASRLGIYEQYF
TRBV28	TRBJ2-7	CASSFRGPVSYEQYF
TRBV27	TRBJ2-7	CASSFGGPVSYEQYF
TRBV6-2/TRBV6-3	TRBJ2-4	CASRLEGVEYF
TRBV28	TRBJ2-2	CASSLTNTGELFF
TRBV20-1	TRBJ2-1	CSANARGGVYNEQFF
TRBV7-3	TRBJ2-7	CASRDDGSHVEQYF
TRBV4-3	TRBJ2-7	CASSLLPLSSYEQYF